The 11 T cell receptor beta chains below were found in one sample sequenced in a study of cytomegalovirus exposure and HLA in healthy donors. The PCR contained 60 Vbeta and 13 Jbeta primers. The repertoire was sequenced with immunoSEQ multiplex PCR; TCRdb's copy has only in-frame clones and lacks some. The sample has around 190,000 clones; roughly four fifths are singletons. Specimen: PBMCs. These TCRs come from a young man in good health and CMV-seronegative.

The genes are TRBV21-1 and TRBJ2-3; the table's D gene call, TRBD2, was not cross checked with the DNA. TRBV21-1 is a listed pseudogene. The CDR3 is made up of 14 amino acids. The CDR3 DNA reads as TGTGCCACCAGACTAGCGGGAGGTCAAGATACGCAGTATTTT. This translates into CATRLAGGQDTQYF.

CDR3 sequence reads: CASSGTGSSTHEQYF. The CDR3 DNA reads as TGCGCCAGCAGCGGAACCGGGAGTTCGACCCACGAGCAGTACTTC. V usage is TRBV5-1 and J usage is TRBJ2-7, with D possibly TRBD2 on 6 matching bases. The CDR3 has 15 amino acids. CDR1 SGHRS and CDR2 YFSETQ come from the germline V gene. V shed 4 bases and J shed 5 bases, with 19 bases lying between them.

The chain combines TRBV10-2 with TRBJ2-7; 10 nucleotides agree with TRBD2. J gave up 5 bases and V 3 bases, and 7 bases lay outside the gene matches. The CDR3 is 15 amino acids. Germline V gene data show CDR1 as WSHSY and CDR2 as SAAADI. The CDR3, as DNA: TGCGCCAGCAGTGACCCAGCTAGCGGGAGCGACGAGCAGTACTTC. Translating gives CASSDPASGSDEQYF.

This rearrangement joins TRBV27 to TRBJ2-7; TRBD1 matches at 7 bases. Trimming cost V 4 bases and J 3 bases; bases outside gene matches: 3. The germline CDR1 and CDR2 sequences are MNHEY and SMNVEV (reference sequence). The CDR3 loop spans 13 amino acids. CDR3 nucleotide sequence: TGTGCCAGCAGTTACAGGGGCTACTACGAGCAGTACTTC. Its translation: CASSYRGYYEQYF.

J is TRBJ1-6 and V is TRBV27; D call uncertain. The CDR3 loop spans 12 amino acids. The ends were cut back, 3 bases at V and 11 bases at J, with 8 bases in the middle. CDR1 is MNHEY and CDR2 is SMNVEV in the germline V gene (reference sequence). The CDR3 loop is CASSFPSAPLHF. CDR3 in DNA: TGTGCCAGCAGTTTTCCCTCCGCACCCCTCCACTTT.

The V gene is TRBV2, the J gene TRBJ2-2; 7 bases map to TRBD1. Germline V gene data show CDR1 as SNHLY and CDR2 as FYNNEI. CDR3 length: 15 amino acids. V lost 5 bases, J lost 7 bases, and 10 bases stayed unmatched. CDR3 region: CASSIQGEFHGELFF. The CDR3 bases are TGTGCCAGCAGTATTCAGGGGGAATTTCACGGGGAGCTGTTTTTT. The whole variable domain, remainder taken from reference TRBV2 and TRBJ2-2, is EPEVTQTPSHQVTQMGQEVILRCVPISNHLYFYWYRQILGQKVEFLVSFYNNEISEKSEIFDDQFSVERPDGSNFTLKIRSTKLEDSAMYFCASSIQGEFHGELFFGEGSRLTVL.

The chain recombines TRBV9 with TRBJ2-3; TRBD2 agrees at 9 bases. The germline V gene has CDR1 SGDLS and CDR2 YYNGEE. Unmatched junction bases numbered 7, after V lost 0 bases and J lost 2 bases. The CDR3 totals 17 residues. The CDR3 loop is CASSVGRLAGNTDTQYF. The CDR3 nucleotides read TGTGCCAGCAGCGTAGGGCGGCTAGCGGGAAACACAGATACGCAGTATTTT.

J is TRBJ2-3 and V is TRBV7-9; D is unclear. CDR1 SEHNR and CDR2 FQNEAQ come from the germline V gene (reference sequence). The CDR3 consists of 12 residues. Trimming removed 7 bases at V and 4 bases at J, with 9 bases between. In DNA form, the CDR3 reads TGTGCCAGCATGTCTCTAGCAGATACGCAGTATTTT. It yields the protein CASMSLADTQYF.

The chain combines TRBV7-2 with TRBJ2-7; tentative D call: TRBD1 (6 bases). The CDR3 loop spans 14 amino acids. Between the trimmed V and J ends, which lost 3 bases and 2 bases, there was a span of 11 bases. Germline assignment: CDR1 SGHTA and CDR2 FQGNSA. CDR3 sequence reads: CASSFDRYTYEQYF. CDR3 bases: TGTGCCAGCAGCTTCGACAGGTACACCTACGAGCAGTACTTC. The full variable domain, its missing parts supplied by reference TRBV7-2 and TRBJ2-7, is GAGVSQSPSNKVTEKGKDVELRCDPISGHTALYWYRQSLGQGLEFLIYFQGNSAPDKSGLPSDRFSAERTGGSVSTLTIQRTQQEDSAVYLCASSFDRYTYEQYFGPGTRLTVT.

The rearrangement uses TRBV10-2 and TRBJ2-7; TRBD2 aligns across 9 bases. Germline V gene data show CDR1 as WSHSY and CDR2 as SAAADI. V lost 6 bases to trimming and J lost 2 bases; unmatched junction nucleotides: 2. The CDR3 covers 13 residues. CDR3 nucleotides: TGCGCCAGCAGGACTAGCGGCCCCTACGAGCAGTACTTC. Translating gives CASRTSGPYEQYF.

This chain connects TRBV19 to TRBJ2-1, with 10 bases lining up with TRBD2. The CDR3 contains 18 residues. Per the germline V gene, CDR1 is LNHDA and CDR2 is SQIVND (reference sequence). V shed 2 bases and J 4 bases; nucleotides not matched to a gene: 11. The CDR3 DNA sequence: TGTGCCAGTAGTATAAGTGGGCTAGCGGGAGCCCGGTACAATGAGCAGTTCTTC. This sequence encodes CASSISGLAGARYNEQFF. Using reference TRBV19 and TRBJ2-1 for the parts outside the CDR3, the full variable domain is DGGITQSPKYLFRKEGQNVTLSCEQNLNHDAMYWYRQDPGQGLRLIYYSQIVNDFQKGDIAEGYSVSREKKESFPLTVTSAQKNPTAFYLCASSISGLAGARYNEQFFGPGTRLTVL.